The 6 T cell receptor beta chains below come from one sample, sequenced in a study of graft-versus-host responses after intestinal transplantation. TCRdb keeps only in-frame clones here, not all; method: immunoSEQ multiplex PCR. The sample records under 150,000 clones, around 93% being singletons. No antigen is known for these receptors. Here the sequenced sample was unstimulated CD4+ T cells sorted from spleen or lymph node cells, taken before intestinal transplant. These receptors were obtained from a human donor who received an intestinal transplant.

CDR3 sequence: CASSVGGSGSVYEQYF. The DNA for the CDR3 is TGTGCCAGCAGCGTAGGGGGGAGCGGGAGCGTGTACGAGCAGTACTTC. J is TRBJ2-7 and V is TRBV9, with TRBD2 identical over 8 bases. V was pared by 0 bases and J by 4 bases, with 9 bases of the junction left unmatched. The length of the CDR3 is 16 residues. Germline V lookup: CDR1 SGDLS, CDR2 YYNGEE.

In the case of this clone: Other nucleotide sequences in the sample specify the same CDR3. The chain recombines TRBV5-1 with TRBJ1-1; no reliable D call. V lost 0 bases, J lost 5 bases, and 5 bases lay in between. Per the germline V gene, CDR1 is SGHRS and CDR2 is YFSETQ. There are 12 residues in the CDR3. The CDR3 loop is CASSLEGTEAFF. The CDR3 coding sequence is TGCGCCAGCAGCTTGGAGGGAACTGAAGCTTTCTTT.

The chain is built from TRBV6-5 and TRBJ2-1; TRBD1 agrees at 9 bases. J was trimmed by 7 bases and V by 5 bases; bases with no gene match: 6. The V gene's germline CDR1 is MNHEY and CDR2 SVGAGI. This CDR3 comprises 14 residues. The CDR3 sequence: CASSRGTGINEQFF. CDR3 nucleotides: TGTGCCAGCAGTCGTGGGACAGGGATAAATGAGCAGTTCTTC.

The chain employs TRBV11-3 and TRBJ2-5, with 10 bases fitting TRBD2. Germline V gives CDR1 SGHNT, CDR2 YENEEA. The CDR3 spans 17 residues. J was trimmed by 1 base and V by 1 base; bases with no gene match: 6. CDR3 coding DNA: TGTGCCAGCAGCTTAGGTTGGCCTAGCGGGGGCCAAGAGACCCAGTACTTC. Its protein is CASSLGWPSGGQETQYF.

The chain links TRBV27 to TRBJ2-7; tentatively, D is TRBD1 (5 bases). V was clipped by 6 bases and J by 1 base, with 16 bases between them. Germline CDR1 is MNHEY and CDR2 is SMNVEV (reference sequence). CDR3 size: 15 residues. The CDR3 sequence is CASSPARDRSYEQYF. CDR3 bases: TGTGCCAGCAGCCCGGCCAGGGATAGGTCCTACGAGCAGTACTTC.

This chain joins TRBV6-1 and TRBJ1-2; the D gene is possibly TRBD1 (6 bases). There are 14 residues in the CDR3. Germline loops: CDR1 MNHNS, CDR2 SASEGT. Trimming removed 1 base at V and 6 bases at J, with 12 bases between. In DNA, the CDR3 is TGTGCCAGCAGTGAAGGGAAGGGGGTGAATGGCTACACCTTC. This encodes CASSEGKGVNGYTF.